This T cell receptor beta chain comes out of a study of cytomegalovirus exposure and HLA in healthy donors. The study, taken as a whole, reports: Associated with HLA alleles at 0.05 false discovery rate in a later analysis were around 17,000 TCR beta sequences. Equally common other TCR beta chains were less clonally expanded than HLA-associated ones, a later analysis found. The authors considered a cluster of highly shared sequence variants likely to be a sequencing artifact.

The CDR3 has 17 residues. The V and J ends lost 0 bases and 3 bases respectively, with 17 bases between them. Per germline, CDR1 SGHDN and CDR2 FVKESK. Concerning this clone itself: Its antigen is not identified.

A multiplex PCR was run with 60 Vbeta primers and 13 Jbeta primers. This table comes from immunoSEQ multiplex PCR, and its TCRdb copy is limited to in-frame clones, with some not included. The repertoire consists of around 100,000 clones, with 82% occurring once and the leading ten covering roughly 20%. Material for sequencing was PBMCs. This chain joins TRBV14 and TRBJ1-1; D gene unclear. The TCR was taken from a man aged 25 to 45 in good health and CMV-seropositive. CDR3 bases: TGTGCCAGCAGCCAAGACTATGGAGGAGTGGGAGACACTGAAGCTTTCTTT. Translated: CASSQDYGGVGDTEAFF.